These T cell receptor beta chains were read from a single sample in a study of CD4 T cells in relation to SARS-CoV-2 and coronaviruses. Clones were read by immunoSEQ multiplex PCR, and TCRdb kept only the in-frame ones, dropping some. Here the sample spans 35,000 to 40,000 clones, 70% to 90% being singletons. The sequencing input was memory CD4+ T cells from PBMCs. These receptors all come from an adult with COVID-19. CDR3s include the opening cysteine and the closing phenylalanine or tryptophan. The D gene is left open where the match is weak. The listing skips clone size in some rows; elsewhere it reads once, few, many or a size class.

j_gene: TRBJ2-5
abundance: -
v_gene: TRBV3-1/TRBV3-2
d_gene: TRBD2
CDR3aa: CASSQGLWGLAGTAKETQYF
CDR3nt: TGTGCCAGCAGCCAAGGGCTTTGGGGACTAGCGGGGACGGCAAAAGAGACCCAGTACTTC

j_gene: TRBJ2-4
abundance: -
v_gene: TRBV20-1
d_gene: -
CDR3aa: CSASLGNRVLNIQYF
CDR3nt: TGCAGTGCTAGTTTGGGCAACAGGGTACTAAACATTCAGTACTTC

j_gene: TRBJ2-2
abundance: -
v_gene: TRBV4-3
d_gene: -
CDR3aa: CASSQNPGTGELFF
CDR3nt: TGCGCCAGCAGCCAGAACCCGGGCACCGGGGAGCTGTTTTTT

j_gene: TRBJ2-1
abundance: once
v_gene: TRBV4-2
d_gene: -
CDR3aa: CASSQVGAVGLGNEQFF
CDR3nt: TGTGCCAGCAGCCAAGTGGGGGCTGTGGGACTCGGCAATGAGCAGTTCTTC

j_gene: TRBJ1-1
abundance: -
v_gene: TRBV5-1
d_gene: TRBD1
CDR3aa: CASSPDRVNTEAFF
CDR3nt: TGCGCCAGCAGCCCGGACAGGGTGAACACTGAAGCTTTCTTT

j_gene: TRBJ2-2
abundance: -
v_gene: TRBV3-1/TRBV3-2
d_gene: -
CDR3aa: CASSQGGSRELFF
CDR3nt: TGTGCCAGCAGCCAAGGTGGCAGCCGGGAGCTGTTTTTT

j_gene: TRBJ1-1
abundance: -
v_gene: TRBV9
d_gene: -
CDR3aa: CASGKADGTEAFF
CDR3nt: TGTGCCAGCGGTAAGGCAGATGGGACTGAAGCTTTCTTT

j_gene: TRBJ2-7
abundance: once
v_gene: TRBV4-1
d_gene: -
CDR3aa: CASSPTRYSYEQYF
CDR3nt: TGCGCCAGCAGCCCGACGCGGTACTCCTACGAGCAGTACTTC

j_gene: TRBJ2-5
abundance: -
v_gene: TRBV7-2
d_gene: TRBD1
CDR3aa: CASSLLGQGQETQYF
CDR3nt: TGTGCCAGCAGCTTACTGGGACAGGGGCAAGAGACCCAGTACTTC

j_gene: TRBJ2-3
abundance: -
v_gene: TRBV13
d_gene: TRBD2
CDR3aa: CASSQMGGGEVGTSGRATDTQYF
CDR3nt: TGTGCCAGCAGCCAAATGGGAGGGGGCGAGGTCGGTACTAGCGGGAGAGCGACAGATACGCAGTATTTT

j_gene: TRBJ1-2
abundance: -
v_gene: TRBV5-4
d_gene: TRBD1
CDR3aa: CASRPGQGGSGYTF
CDR3nt: TGTGCCAGCAGACCGGGACAGGGAGGGTCTGGCTACACCTTC

j_gene: TRBJ1-4
abundance: -
v_gene: TRBV27
d_gene: -
CDR3aa: CASSSRSGNEKLFF
CDR3nt: TGTGCCAGCAGTTCGCGCTCAGGGAATGAAAAACTGTTTTTT

j_gene: TRBJ2-7
abundance: few
v_gene: TRBV10-1
d_gene: TRBD1
CDR3aa: CASSYTMDRGLGEQYF
CDR3nt: TGCGCCAGCAGTTACACCATGGACAGGGGGCTTGGCGAGCAGTACTTC

j_gene: TRBJ2-7
abundance: -
v_gene: TRBV7-2
d_gene: TRBD2
CDR3aa: CASSLGGSHSYEQYF
CDR3nt: TGTGCCAGCAGCTTAGGCGGGAGCCACTCCTACGAGCAGTACTTC

j_gene: TRBJ2-3
abundance: -
v_gene: TRBV2
d_gene: -
CDR3aa: CASSKALSEGTDTQYF
CDR3nt: TGTGCCAGCAGTAAGGCCTTATCCGAGGGCACAGATACGCAGTATTTT

j_gene: TRBJ1-1
abundance: -
v_gene: TRBV5-1
d_gene: -
CDR3aa: CASSLEGGLAFF
CDR3nt: TGCGCCAGCAGCTTGGAGGGGGGATTGGCTTTCTTT

j_gene: TRBJ2-1
abundance: once
v_gene: TRBV7-8
d_gene: -
CDR3aa: CASSLALTSSEQFF
CDR3nt: TGTGCCAGCAGCTTAGCGCTGACTAGTTCTGAGCAGTTCTTC

j_gene: TRBJ2-1
abundance: few
v_gene: TRBV2
d_gene: -
CDR3aa: CASRDSMSSYNEQFF
CDR3nt: TGTGCCAGCAGAGACAGCATGAGCTCCTACAATGAGCAGTTCTTC

j_gene: TRBJ2-5
abundance: -
v_gene: TRBV5-1
d_gene: -
CDR3aa: CASSFFSLPTGETQYF
CDR3nt: TGCGCCAGCAGCTTTTTCTCCCTCCCTACGGGTGAGACCCAGTACTTC

j_gene: TRBJ2-3
abundance: -
v_gene: TRBV4-2
d_gene: -
CDR3aa: CASSQERFADTQYF
CDR3nt: TGTGCCAGCAGCCAAGAGAGGTTCGCAGATACGCAGTATTTT

j_gene: TRBJ2-4
abundance: -
v_gene: TRBV5-1
d_gene: TRBD2
CDR3aa: CASSLGGAGGQNIQYF
CDR3nt: TGCGCCAGCAGCTTGGGCGGAGCGGGAGGGCAGAACATTCAGTACTTC

j_gene: TRBJ2-7
abundance: -
v_gene: TRBV6-5
d_gene: -
CDR3aa: CASSKRTYSYEQYF
CDR3nt: TGTGCCAGCAGCAAAAGGACTTACTCCTACGAGCAGTACTTC

j_gene: TRBJ1-6
abundance: once
v_gene: TRBV25-1
d_gene: -
CDR3aa: CASMGVRNSPLHF
CDR3nt: TGTGCCAGCATGGGTGTGCGCAATTCACCCCTCCACTTT

j_gene: TRBJ2-1
abundance: -
v_gene: TRBV5-1
d_gene: TRBD2
CDR3aa: CASSLVGGRGNNEQFF
CDR3nt: TGCGCCAGCAGCTTGGTTGGCGGGAGGGGGAACAATGAGCAGTTCTTC

j_gene: TRBJ2-3
abundance: -
v_gene: TRBV7-2
d_gene: TRBD2
CDR3aa: CASIDRGGSTDTQYF
CDR3nt: TGTGCCAGCATCGATAGGGGAGGGAGCACAGATACGCAGTATTTT

j_gene: TRBJ1-6
abundance: once
v_gene: TRBV18
d_gene: TRBD1
CDR3aa: CASSPGQGVGSPLHF
CDR3nt: TGTGCCAGCTCACCGGGACAGGGAGTAGGCTCACCCCTCCACTTT

j_gene: TRBJ2-2
abundance: -
v_gene: TRBV3-1/TRBV3-2
d_gene: TRBD1
CDR3aa: CASSPKTGTNTGELFF
CDR3nt: TGTGCCAGCAGCCCAAAGACAGGGACGAACACCGGGGAGCTGTTTTTT

j_gene: TRBJ2-3
abundance: -
v_gene: TRBV5-4
d_gene: -
CDR3aa: CASSDTIAWGGTDTQYF
CDR3nt: TGTGCCAGCAGCGACACTATAGCGTGGGGAGGCACAGATACGCAGTATTTT

j_gene: TRBJ2-7
abundance: -
v_gene: TRBV6-5
d_gene: TRBD2
CDR3aa: CASSLAGGPYEQYF
CDR3nt: TGTGCCAGCAGTCTAGCGGGAGGACCCTACGAGCAGTACTTC

j_gene: TRBJ2-1
abundance: -
v_gene: TRBV18
d_gene: -
CDR3aa: CASSRVRNEQFF
CDR3nt: TGTGCCAGCTCTCGCGTCCGGAATGAGCAGTTCTTC

j_gene: TRBJ2-3
abundance: -
v_gene: TRBV9
d_gene: -
CDR3aa: CASSVGAIRTDTQYF
CDR3nt: TGTGCCAGCAGCGTAGGAGCTATAAGGACGGATACGCAGTATTTT

j_gene: TRBJ1-1
abundance: -
v_gene: TRBV5-1
d_gene: -
CDR3aa: CASSLVAGAGTEAFF
CDR3nt: TGCGCCAGCAGCTTGGTAGCGGGGGCAGGCACTGAAGCTTTCTTT

j_gene: TRBJ2-3
abundance: -
v_gene: TRBV5-1
d_gene: TRBD1
CDR3aa: CASTPRTGDTDTQYF
CDR3nt: TGCGCCAGCACCCCCCGGACAGGGGATACAGATACGCAGTATTTT

j_gene: TRBJ2-7
abundance: -
v_gene: TRBV5-6
d_gene: TRBD1
CDR3aa: CASSWDRGTYEQYF
CDR3nt: TGTGCCAGCAGCTGGGACAGGGGGACGTACGAGCAGTACTTC

j_gene: TRBJ1-1
abundance: -
v_gene: TRBV4-1
d_gene: -
CDR3aa: CASSLLRGSTEAFF
CDR3nt: TGCGCCAGCAGCCTCCTACGGGGTAGCACTGAAGCTTTCTTT

j_gene: TRBJ2-2
abundance: -
v_gene: TRBV5-1
d_gene: -
CDR3aa: CASSFVGKRELFF
CDR3nt: TGCGCCAGCAGCTTTGTAGGGAAGAGGGAGCTGTTTTTT

j_gene: TRBJ1-1
abundance: few
v_gene: TRBV2
d_gene: TRBD1
CDR3aa: CASREGQANTEAFF
CDR3nt: TGTGCCAGCAGGGAAGGACAGGCAAACACTGAAGCTTTCTTT

j_gene: TRBJ2-2
abundance: -
v_gene: TRBV18
d_gene: TRBD1
CDR3aa: CASSPAGTGGFGELFF
CDR3nt: TGTGCCAGCTCACCAGCGGGGACAGGGGGCTTCGGGGAGCTGTTTTTT

j_gene: TRBJ2-7
abundance: -
v_gene: TRBV2
d_gene: -
CDR3aa: CASSRQGPYEQYF
CDR3nt: TGTGCCAGCAGTAGGCAGGGGCCCTACGAGCAGTACTTC

j_gene: TRBJ1-5
abundance: -
v_gene: TRBV5-1
d_gene: -
CDR3aa: CASSFFPNQPQHF
CDR3nt: TGCGCCAGCAGCTTTTTTCCTAATCAGCCCCAGCATTTT

j_gene: TRBJ2-1
abundance: -
v_gene: TRBV20-1
d_gene: TRBD2
CDR3aa: CSGAGNEQFF
CDR3nt: TGCAGTGGAGCGGGAAATGAGCAGTTCTTC

j_gene: TRBJ2-7
abundance: once
v_gene: TRBV11-2
d_gene: TRBD1
CDR3aa: CASSVSGQLYEQYF
CDR3nt: TGTGCCAGCAGCGTCTCGGGACAGCTCTACGAGCAGTACTTC

j_gene: TRBJ2-1
abundance: -
v_gene: TRBV18
d_gene: -
CDR3aa: CASSPRKEQGEQFF
CDR3nt: TGTGCCAGCTCACCACGCAAAGAGCAGGGTGAGCAGTTCTTC

j_gene: TRBJ2-7
abundance: -
v_gene: TRBV11-3
d_gene: -
CDR3aa: CASSLDRDGNYEQYF
CDR3nt: TGTGCCAGCAGCTTAGACCGGGACGGAAATTACGAGCAGTACTTC

j_gene: TRBJ2-7
abundance: -
v_gene: TRBV16
d_gene: -
CDR3aa: CASSQSRNSYEQYF
CDR3nt: TGTGCCAGCAGCCAATCGAGGAACTCCTACGAGCAGTACTTC